This paragraph covers one TCR beta chain sequence. What it binds is not known. This entry belongs to a study of CD8 T cells in ankylosing spondylitis. Study results and caveats: In ankylosing spondylitis patients, matched synovial fluid reportedly showed significant enrichment of disease-linked clones. Ankylosing spondylitis blood appeared to carry a characteristic TCR beta motif of roughly 8 highly homologous variants. Disease-linked clones proved CD8+ and comparatively uncommon in peripheral blood. Earlier reports found some motif variants in synovial fluid and blood in reactive arthritis.

CDR3 length: 18 residues. Trimming cost V 1 base and J 0 bases, with 17 bases left between them. CDR1 MGHRA and CDR2 YSYEKL come from the germline V gene. Via MiXCR, TCRdb re-called the 5' RACE reads, giving one row per CDR3 protein. The sample lists over 700,000 distinct CDR3 sequences; around 19% were seen once. The source is a male donor with ankylosing spondylitis. This rearrangement joins TRBV4-1 to TRBJ2-3; D is uncertain. What was sequenced was blood, either unsorted or a sorted T cell fraction (not recorded which). CDR3 nucleotides: TGCGCCAGCAGCCAAGGCGCCCACGACGGGTTTAGCACAGATACGCAGTATTTT. This translates into CASSQGAHDGFSTDTQYF.